The clone carrying this T cell receptor (beta chain) was seen many times. This entry belongs to a study of T cells in Graves' hyperthyroidism and ophthalmopathy. The CDR3 sequence is 13 residues long. Germline loops: CDR1 SGHVS, CDR2 FNYEAQ. Trimming took off 1 base at V and 2 bases at J, with 5 bases between the two ends. The source material, RNA transcripts, was used to amplify TCR beta CDR3 regions. The HTBI set primed first-round TCR CDR3 RT-PCR. MiXCR, run by TCRdb on the multiplex PCR reads, gives a single entry per CDR3 protein. The sample yields 100,000 to 140,000 distinct CDR3 sequences, about a sixth seen once.

Sequenced: blood. This chain connects TRBV7-6 to TRBJ2-5, with unresolved D. This clonotype was obtained from a woman between 50 and 59 years old with Graves' hyperthyroidism. CDR3 sequence reads: CASSLVPQETQYF. CDR3 coding DNA: TGTGCCAGCAGCTTAGTGCCACAAGAGACCCAGTACTTC.